This T cell receptor beta chain was sequenced for a study of blood T cell repertoires in COVID-19. Overall study: Samples taken during acute and convalescent COVID-19 were collected in the United States, Italy and Spain. Nucleic acid was either cDNA or gDNA, and it came from T cells, B-cell-depleted T cells, or PBMCs.

This CDR3 contains 12 residues. V was shortened by 6 bases and J by 5 bases, with 7 bases between the two germline ends. In the study's own analysis: Estimates of nucleated cell counts were drawn from the amplification of reference gene primers. The table came from immunoSEQ multiplex PCR; TCRdb's copy has only in-frame clones and leaves some out. That table supplies the V and J calls and clone size; D and trimming were determined from the DNA. The repertoire has a few hundred thousand clones, approximately 80% of them found once; the top ten carry around 3.3%. This clone was counted only a few times.

Sequencing was done on a sample of peripheral blood. The rearrangement uses TRBV12-3 or TRBV12-4 and TRBJ2-2; D gene unclear. The origin of this receptor is a woman under 30 with acute or convalescent COVID-19. CDR3 sequence reads: CASSQITGELFF. The CDR3 coding sequence is TGTGCCAGCAGCCAGATAACCGGGGAGCTGTTTTTT.